This TCR beta chain emerged from a study of human T cells and chemical hapten exposure. At the level of the study: How much TCR each sample yielded varied, mostly because pooled library volumes differed slightly.

Time point defined: patch test 1, 2 weeks after DPC sensitization. Regarding treatment: therapeutic diphenylcyclopropenone sensitization with weekly scalp DPC. The total RNA was obtained from whole blood that was not fractionated. In its sample, this clonotype was seen a few times. V lost 6 bases to trimming and J lost 6 bases, with 16 bases between them. The CDR3 has 14 amino acids. Germline V lookup: CDR1 MNHEY, CDR2 SVGAGI. TCRdb re-called the RACE reads with MiXCR, one entry per CDR3 protein. The data show nearly 350,000 distinct CDR3 sequences, around 7% seen once. The origin of this receptor is a young woman with alopecia areata. Some clones in this sample may be carry-over from other donors' samples. This specimen was whole blood, taken in connection with sensitization to the hapten diphenylcyclopropenone (DPC). The chain uses TRBV6-5 and TRBJ2-3; D might be TRBD1 or TRBD2, each matching 6 bases. CDR3: CASSWGARWDTQYF. The CDR3 region has the DNA TGTGCCAGCAGCTGGGGGGCGAGATGGGATACGCAGTATTTT.